This TCR beta chain is from a study of shared clonotypes between healthy human individuals. Turning to the study itself: The donor group consisted of a couple of women and three men, aged 18 to 49. Regarding the study as a whole: Non-shared clonotypes had lower generation probabilities than those shared by all four donors. Naive subsets, compared against memory subsets, generally had larger estimated richness values.

Assay runs were performed at deep level. This table comes from immunoSEQ multiplex PCR, and its TCRdb copy is limited to in-frame clones, with some not included. The sample yields 550,000 to 750,000 clones, around 95% seen once. The naive CD8 population came from CD45RO-negative cells selected for CCR7, without terminally differentiated effector memory CD45RA+ cells. Details on this clone: What it recognizes is unknown.

CDR3 length: 12 amino acids. Germline CDR1 SGHNT, CDR2 YYREEE (reference sequence). V gave up 4 bases and J gave up 11 bases, with 14 bases separating them. The specimen sequenced was naive CD8+ T cells sorted from blood. The rearrangement links TRBV5-4 to TRBJ2-3, with TRBD2 as a possible D gene (6 bases). This TCR came from a woman aged 25 to 39 in good health. CDR3 in DNA: TGTGCCAGCAGCGAGGGACTTGAGCAGCAGTATTTT. The encoded protein is CASSEGLEQQYF.